This entry features one T cell receptor (beta chain) sequence. This sample is part of a study of T cell responses to AZD1222 COVID-19 vaccine. Study-level information: Second-dose schedules of about 4 or about 12 weeks were combined.

Libraries were prepared by immunoSEQ multiplex PCR; TCRdb keeps only in-frame clonotypes and omits some of them. Among tens of thousands of clones, 86% were seen once, and the ten largest hold 8.7%. Trimming took off 0 bases at V and 2 bases at J, with 7 bases between the two ends. The CDR3 spans 14 residues. CDR1 is SGHNT and CDR2 is YENEEA in the germline V gene. Sample: peripheral blood, taken on day 0 of AZD1222 vaccination. The chain joins TRBV11-3 to TRBJ1-1, with D unresolved. The receptor's source is an adult in good health. CDR3 in DNA: TGTGCCAGCAGCTTAGATTACCCAAACACTGAAGCTTTCTTT. It yields the protein CASSLDYPNTEAFF.